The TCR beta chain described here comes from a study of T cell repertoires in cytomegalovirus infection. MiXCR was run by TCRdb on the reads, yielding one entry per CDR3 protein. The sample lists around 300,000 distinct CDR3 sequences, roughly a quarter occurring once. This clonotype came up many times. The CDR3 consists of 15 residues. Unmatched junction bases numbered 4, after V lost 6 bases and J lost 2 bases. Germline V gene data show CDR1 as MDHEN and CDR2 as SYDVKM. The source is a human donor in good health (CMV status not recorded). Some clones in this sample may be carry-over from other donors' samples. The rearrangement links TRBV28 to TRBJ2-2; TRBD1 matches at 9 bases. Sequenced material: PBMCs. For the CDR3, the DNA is TGTGCCAGCAGAGGACAGGGGATAAACACCGGGGAGCTGTTTTTT. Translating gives CASRGQGINTGELFF. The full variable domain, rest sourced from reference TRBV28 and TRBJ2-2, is DVKVTQSSRYLVKRTGEKVFLECVQDMDHENMFWYRQDPGLGLRLIYFSYDVKMKEKGDIPEGYSVSREKKERFSLILESASTNQTSMYLCASRGQGINTGELFFGEGSRLTVL.